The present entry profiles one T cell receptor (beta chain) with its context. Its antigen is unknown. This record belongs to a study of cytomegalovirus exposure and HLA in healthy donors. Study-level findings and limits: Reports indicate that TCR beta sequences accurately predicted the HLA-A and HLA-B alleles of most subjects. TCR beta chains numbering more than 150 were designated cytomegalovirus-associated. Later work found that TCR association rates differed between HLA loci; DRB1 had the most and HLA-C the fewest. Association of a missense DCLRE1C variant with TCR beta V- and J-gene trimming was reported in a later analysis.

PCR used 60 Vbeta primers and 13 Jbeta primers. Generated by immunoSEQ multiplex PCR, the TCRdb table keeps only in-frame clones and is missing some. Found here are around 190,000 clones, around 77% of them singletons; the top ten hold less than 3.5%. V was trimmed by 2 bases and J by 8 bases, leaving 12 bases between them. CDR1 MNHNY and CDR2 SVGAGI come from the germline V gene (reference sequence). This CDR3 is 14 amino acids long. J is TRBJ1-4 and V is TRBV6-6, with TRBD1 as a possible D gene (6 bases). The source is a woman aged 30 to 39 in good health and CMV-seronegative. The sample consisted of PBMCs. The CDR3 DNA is TGTGCCAGCAGTTACGCCTTGAGGGGGGAAAAACTGTTTTTT. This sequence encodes CASSYALRGEKLFF.